The TCR beta chain under discussion was sequenced for a study of control samples from healthy donors and cancer patients. Trimming left V 3 bases short and J 7 bases short, with 6 bases between. This CDR3 comprises 11 residues. From germline, CDR1 is MDHEN and CDR2 SYDVKM. Assay used: immunoSEQ multiplex PCR; TCRdb lists only in-frame clones, some missing. The profile shows some 150,000 clones, around 96% of them singletons. This rearrangement joins TRBV28 to TRBJ1-2, with D hard to call. The clonotype was recovered from a woman aged 25-40 years in good health. What was sequenced was blood. CDR3 in amino acids: CASSFKFGYTF. The CDR3 DNA sequence: TGTGCCAGCAGTTTTAAATTTGGCTACACCTTC.